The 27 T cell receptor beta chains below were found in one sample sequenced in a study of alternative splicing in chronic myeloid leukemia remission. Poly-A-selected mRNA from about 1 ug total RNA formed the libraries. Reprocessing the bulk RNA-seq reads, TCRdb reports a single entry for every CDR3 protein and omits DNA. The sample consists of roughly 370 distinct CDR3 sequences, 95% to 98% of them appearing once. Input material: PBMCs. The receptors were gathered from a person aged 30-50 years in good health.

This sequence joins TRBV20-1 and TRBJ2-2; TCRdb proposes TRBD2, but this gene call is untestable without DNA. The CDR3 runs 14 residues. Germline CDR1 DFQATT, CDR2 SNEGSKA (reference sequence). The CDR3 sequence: CSAKVAGVVGELFF.

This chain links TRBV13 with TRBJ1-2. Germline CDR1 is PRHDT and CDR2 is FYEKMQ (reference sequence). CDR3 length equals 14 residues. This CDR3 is CASSLPGPNYGYTF.

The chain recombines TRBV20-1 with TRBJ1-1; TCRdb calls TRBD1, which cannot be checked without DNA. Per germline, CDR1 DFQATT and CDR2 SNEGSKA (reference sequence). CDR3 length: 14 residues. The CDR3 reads CSAREQGLYTEAFF.

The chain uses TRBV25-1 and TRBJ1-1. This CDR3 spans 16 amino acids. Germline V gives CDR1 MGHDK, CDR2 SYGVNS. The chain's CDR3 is CASSESEGLMNTEAFF.

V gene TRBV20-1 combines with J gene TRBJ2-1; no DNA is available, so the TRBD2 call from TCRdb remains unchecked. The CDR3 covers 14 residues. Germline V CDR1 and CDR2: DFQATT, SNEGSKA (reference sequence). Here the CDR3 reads CSAGTSGGADEQFF.

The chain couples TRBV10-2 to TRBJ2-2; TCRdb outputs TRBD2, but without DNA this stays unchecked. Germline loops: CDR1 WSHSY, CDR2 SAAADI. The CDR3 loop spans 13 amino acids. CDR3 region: CASRADHTGELFF.

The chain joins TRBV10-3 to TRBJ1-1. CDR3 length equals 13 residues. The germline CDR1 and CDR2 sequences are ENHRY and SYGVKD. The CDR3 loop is CAISGQLNTEAFF.

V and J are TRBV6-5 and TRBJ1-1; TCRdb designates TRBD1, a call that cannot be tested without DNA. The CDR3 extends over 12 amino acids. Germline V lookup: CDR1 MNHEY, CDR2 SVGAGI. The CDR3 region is CASSSGQGQAFF.

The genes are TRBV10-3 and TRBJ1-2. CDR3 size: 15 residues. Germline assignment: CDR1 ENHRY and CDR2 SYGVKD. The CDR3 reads CAISESTVANYGYTF.

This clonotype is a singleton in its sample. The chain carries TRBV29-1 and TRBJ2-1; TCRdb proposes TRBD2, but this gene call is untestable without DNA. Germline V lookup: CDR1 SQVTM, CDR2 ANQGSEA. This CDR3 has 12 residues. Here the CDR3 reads CSVERETNEQFF.

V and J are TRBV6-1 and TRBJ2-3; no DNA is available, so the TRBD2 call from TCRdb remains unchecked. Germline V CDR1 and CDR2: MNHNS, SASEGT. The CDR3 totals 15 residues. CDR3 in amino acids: CASKQIVAGSDTQYF.

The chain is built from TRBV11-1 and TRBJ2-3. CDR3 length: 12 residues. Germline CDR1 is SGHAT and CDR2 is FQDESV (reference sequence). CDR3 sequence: CASSLSTDTQYF.

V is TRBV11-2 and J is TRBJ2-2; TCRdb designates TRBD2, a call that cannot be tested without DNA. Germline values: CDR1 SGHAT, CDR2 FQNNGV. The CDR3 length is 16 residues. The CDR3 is CASSLIPDYPTGELFF.

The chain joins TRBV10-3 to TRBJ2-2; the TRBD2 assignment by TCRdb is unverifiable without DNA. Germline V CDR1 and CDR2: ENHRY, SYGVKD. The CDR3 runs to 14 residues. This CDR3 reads CAIRAITNTGELFF.

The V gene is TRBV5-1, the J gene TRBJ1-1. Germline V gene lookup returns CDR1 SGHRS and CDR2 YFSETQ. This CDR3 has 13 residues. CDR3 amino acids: CASNGQGNTEAFF.

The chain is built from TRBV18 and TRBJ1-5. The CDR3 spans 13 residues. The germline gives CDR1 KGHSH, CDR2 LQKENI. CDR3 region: CASSPGTDQPQHF.

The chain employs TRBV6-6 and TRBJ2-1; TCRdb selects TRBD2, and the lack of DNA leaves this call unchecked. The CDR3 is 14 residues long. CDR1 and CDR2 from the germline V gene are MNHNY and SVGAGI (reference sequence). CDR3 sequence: CASRGFGEIGEQFF.

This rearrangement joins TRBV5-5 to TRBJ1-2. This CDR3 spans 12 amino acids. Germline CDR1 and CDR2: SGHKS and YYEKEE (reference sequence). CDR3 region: CASSLETSGYTF.

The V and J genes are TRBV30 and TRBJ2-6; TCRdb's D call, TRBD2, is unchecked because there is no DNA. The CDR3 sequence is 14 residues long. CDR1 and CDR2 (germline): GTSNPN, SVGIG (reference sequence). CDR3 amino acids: CAFTGPSGANVLTF.

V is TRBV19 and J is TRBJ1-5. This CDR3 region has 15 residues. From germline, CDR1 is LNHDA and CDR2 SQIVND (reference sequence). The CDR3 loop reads CASGVGGAVRQPQHF.

The CDR3 protein is CASSYGTGEAYEQYF. The genes are TRBV6-6 and TRBJ2-7; TCRdb's D call of TRBD1 is untestable without DNA. Germline CDR1 and CDR2: MNHNY and SVGAGI (reference sequence). The CDR3 contains 15 residues.

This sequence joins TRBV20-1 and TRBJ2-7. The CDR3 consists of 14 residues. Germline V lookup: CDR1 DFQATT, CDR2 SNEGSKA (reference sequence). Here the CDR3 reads CSAQNPRTGTEQYF.

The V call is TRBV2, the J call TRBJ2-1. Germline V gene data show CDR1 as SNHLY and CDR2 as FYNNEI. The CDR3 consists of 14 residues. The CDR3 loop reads CASKANPSYNEQFF.

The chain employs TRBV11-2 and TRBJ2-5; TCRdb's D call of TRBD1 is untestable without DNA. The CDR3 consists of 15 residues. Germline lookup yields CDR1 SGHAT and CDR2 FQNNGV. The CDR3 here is CASSFPTGYQETQYF.

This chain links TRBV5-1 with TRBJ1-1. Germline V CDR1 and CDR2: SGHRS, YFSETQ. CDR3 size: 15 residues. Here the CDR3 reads CASSPGAGPNTEAFF.

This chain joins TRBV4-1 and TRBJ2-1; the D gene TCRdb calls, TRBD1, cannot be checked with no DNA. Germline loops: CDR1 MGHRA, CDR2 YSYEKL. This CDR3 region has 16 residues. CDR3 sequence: CASSQRWDSSYNEQFF.

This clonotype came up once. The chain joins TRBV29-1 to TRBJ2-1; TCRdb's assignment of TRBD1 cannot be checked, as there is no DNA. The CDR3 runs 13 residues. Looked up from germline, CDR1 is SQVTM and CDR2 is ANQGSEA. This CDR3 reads CSAKGAPYNEQFF.